This entry lists 19 T cell receptor beta chains sequenced from one sample in a study of identical twins. MiXCR, applied by TCRdb to the 5' RACE reads, yields one record per CDR3 protein. The profile shows roughly 480,000 distinct CDR3 sequences, approximately 25% of them singletons. The same sample was also used in a study of T cells expressing NK-cell markers.

Sequenced input: CD4+ T cells sorted from blood. The receptors were sampled from a woman younger than 30 in good health.

The V call is TRBV7-9, the J call TRBJ2-1, with TRBD2 matching 8 bases. Germline V lookup: CDR1 SEHNR, CDR2 FQNEAQ (reference sequence). The J segment lost 8 bases and the V segment lost 8 bases, leaving 11 bases of the junction unmatched. There are 14 residues in the CDR3. CDR3 DNA sequence: TGTGCCAGCGGCCGGACTGCGGGGGGAGATGAGCAGTTCTTC. Protein sequence: CASGRTAGGDEQFF.

The CDR3 DNA is TGTGCCAGCAGCTCGGGGACAGGGGTACCGGGCGAGCAGTACTTC. Its protein product is CASSSGTGVPGEQYF. The J gene is TRBJ2-7, the V gene TRBV11-2; 10 nucleotides match TRBD1. The germline CDR1 and CDR2 sequences are SGHAT and FQNNGV. Trimming took 4 bases from V and 6 from J; bases not matched to a gene: 9. CDR3 length: 15 residues.

The chain is built from TRBV9 and TRBJ1-2; unclear D gene. CDR3 size: 11 residues. CDR1 is SGDLS, CDR2 YYNGEE, per germline. V was pared by 0 bases and J by 8 bases, with 5 bases between. The CDR3 spells CASSVDGGYTF. Here the CDR3 DNA reads TGTGCCAGCAGCGTAGACGGGGGCTACACCTTC.

This clonotype came up a few times. The chain has TRBV5-1 and TRBJ2-6; D not certain. Germline V gives CDR1 SGHRS, CDR2 YFSETQ. V was pared by 3 bases and J by 4 bases, with 14 bases between. The CDR3 runs 16 residues. This CDR3 reads CASSSGPEAGANVLTF. The CDR3, as DNA: TGCGCCAGCAGCTCCGGACCTGAGGCAGGGGCCAACGTCCTGACTTTC.

This clonotype was picked up many times. The chain links TRBV12-3 or TRBV12-4 to TRBJ2-7; TRBD2 matches at 7 bases. The ends lost 4 bases at V and 3 bases at J; junction bases unmatched: 12. This CDR3 has 16 residues. The CDR3 region is CASSSGGTTRRYEQYF. DNA of the CDR3: TGTGCCAGCAGTTCCGGCGGGACTACCCGTCGCTACGAGCAGTACTTC.

This clonotype was detected only a few times. This sequence joins TRBV12-3 or TRBV12-4 and TRBJ2-5; D unclear. This CDR3 is built from 13 residues. V was trimmed by 3 bases and J by 7 bases, leaving 12 bases between them. CDR3 protein: CASSFVGSWTQYF. The CDR3 bases are TGTGCCAGCAGTTTTGTAGGTTCTTGGACCCAGTACTTC.

The genes are TRBV5-1 and TRBJ1-2, with D unclear. The CDR3 length is 12 residues. Trimming removed 2 bases at V and 4 bases at J, with 6 bases between. Germline CDR1 is SGHRS and CDR2 is YFSETQ. The chain's CDR3 is CASSFNSYGYTF. DNA of the CDR3: TGCGCCAGCAGCTTCAATAGCTATGGCTACACCTTC.

The chain couples TRBV20-1 to TRBJ2-1; 7 nucleotides align to TRBD1. Germline trimming cut 4 bases from V and 2 bases from J; bases unmatched to any gene: 2. CDR3 length: 13 amino acids. In germline, CDR1 is DFQATT, CDR2 SNEGSKA (reference sequence). The CDR3 DNA reads as TGCAGTGCTACGGGGACAGCCTACAATGAGCAGTTCTTC. This translates into CSATGTAYNEQFF.

This clonotype was found a few times. This sequence joins TRBV20-1 and TRBJ1-2, with D hard to call. CDR3 length: 14 residues. V lost 0 bases, J lost 8 bases, and 16 bases lay in between. Germline V gives CDR1 DFQATT, CDR2 SNEGSKA (reference sequence). CDR3 coding DNA: TGCAGTGCTAGAGATAAGAGGGTAGCCAGGGGCTACACCTTC. It codes for CSARDKRVARGYTF.

There are many counts of this clonotype. V and J are TRBV3-1 and TRBJ2-3, with D unresolved. Germline assignment: CDR1 LGHDT and CDR2 YNNKEL (reference sequence). V was clipped by 0 bases and J by 2 bases, with 9 bases between them. The CDR3 covers 15 residues. CDR3 amino acids: CASSQDYPNTDTQYF. The CDR3 DNA follows: TGTGCCAGCAGCCAAGATTATCCTAACACAGATACGCAGTATTTT.

Ten or more counts support this clonotype. An end of the junction differs from the germline gene, which may be a read error. This sequence joins TRBV6-2 or TRBV6-3 and TRBJ2-3, with a possible D match to TRBD2 (5 bases). The CDR3 sequence is 11 residues long. Germline V CDR1 and CDR2: MNHEY, SVGEGT. The chain's CDR3 is CASSYDTSRTF. Written as DNA, the CDR3 is TGTGCCAGCAGTTACGATACTAGTCGTACATTT.

This clonotype was seen more than once but under ten times. The CDR3 nucleotides read TGCAGTGCCACCGCTAGAAACCTAGCGGGGGGGATAGATACGCAGTATTTT. Protein sequence: CSATARNLAGGIDTQYF. This chain links TRBV20-1 with TRBJ2-3, with 12 positions matching TRBD2. Germline assignment: CDR1 DFQATT and CDR2 SNEGSKA (reference sequence). This CDR3 is 17 amino acids long. With V trimmed by 6 bases and J by 5 bases, 15 bases remained unmatched.

The rearrangement links TRBV10-2 to TRBJ2-1; D is ambiguous. This CDR3 has 11 amino acids. CDR1 WSHSY and CDR2 SAAADI come from the germline V gene. V lost 0 bases and J 16 bases, leaving 10 bases between the germline ends. CDR3 loop: CASSESLHPFF. CDR3 coding DNA: TGCGCCAGCAGTGAGTCCCTCCATCCATTCTTC.

This clonotype was seen more than once but under ten times. The chain is built from TRBV6-5 and TRBJ1-6; D not certain. There are 16 residues in the CDR3. V gave up 5 bases and J gave up 0 bases, with 11 bases separating them. The germline V gene encodes CDR1 MNHEY and CDR2 SVGAGI. CDR3 nucleotide sequence: TGTGCCAGCAGTACCGACCGCTACTCCTATAATTCACCCCTCCACTTT. Its translation is CASSTDRYSYNSPLHF.

This clonotype was counted between two and nine times. The rearrangement joins TRBV20-1 to TRBJ1-2; D may be TRBD1 (5 bases). Germline V gives CDR1 DFQATT, CDR2 SNEGSKA (reference sequence). The CDR3 runs 15 residues. The V gene lost 3 bases and the J gene lost 2 bases, with 16 bases spanning the gap. CDR3 amino acids: CSARGTDEFNYGYTF. The CDR3, as DNA: TGCAGTGCTAGGGGGACGGATGAATTCAACTATGGCTACACCTTC.

This clonotype has more than one count but fewer than ten. The rearrangement links TRBV20-1 to TRBJ2-4; D is unresolved. The germline gives CDR1 DFQATT, CDR2 SNEGSKA (reference sequence). The CDR3 spans 13 residues. V dropped 3 bases and J dropped 0 bases, with 6 bases sitting between them. The CDR3 DNA sequence: TGCAGTGCTAGTTGGAGAGCCAAAAACATTCAGTACTTC. Translated, it gives CSASWRAKNIQYF.

This clonotype was counted between two and nine times. The chain employs TRBV3-1 and TRBJ1-1; a possible D gene is TRBD1 (6 bases). The ends were cut back, 1 base at V and 4 bases at J, with 10 bases in the middle. The CDR3 has 14 residues. CDR1 is LGHDT and CDR2 is YNNKEL in the germline V gene (reference sequence). The CDR3 region is CASSQGGGGTEAFF. CDR3 nucleotide sequence: TGTGCCAGCAGCCAAGGTGGAGGGGGCACTGAAGCTTTCTTT.

The sample holds a few counts of this clonotype. V usage is TRBV12-3 or TRBV12-4 and J usage is TRBJ1-1; D is possibly TRBD1 (5 bases). The V gene lost 6 bases and the J gene lost 1 base, with 12 bases spanning the gap. This CDR3 spans 14 amino acids. The CDR3 reads CASSQLGGNTEAFF. CDR3 bases: TGTGCCAGCAGCCAGTTGGGGGGGAACACTGAAGCTTTCTTT.

The rearrangement joins TRBV6-1 to TRBJ2-7; 7 bases are shared with TRBD2. The CDR3 has 13 amino acids. Germline CDR1 is MNHNS and CDR2 is SASEGT. Trimming at V came to 6 bases and at J to 2 bases, leaving 4 bases not matched to a gene. CDR3 in DNA: TGTGCCAGCAGGCCTAGCGGAACCTACGAGCAGTACTTC. The encoded protein is CASRPSGTYEQYF.